The 20 T cell receptor beta chains given below trace back to one sample, sequenced in a study of T cell responses to AZD1222 COVID-19 vaccine. The protocol was immunoSEQ multiplex PCR, while the TCRdb copy is restricted to in-frame clones and leaves out a portion. Of 130,000 to 150,000 clones in the sample, around 91% were seen once. This specimen was peripheral blood, taken on day 0 of AZD1222 vaccination. These receptors came from an adult in good health.

The chain employs TRBV20-1 and TRBJ1-3; 7 bases agree with TRBD1. CDR1 is DFQATT, CDR2 SNEGSKA, per germline (reference sequence). The CDR3 loop spans 11 amino acids. The CDR3 nucleotides read TGCGCGGGGGGACAGGGAAACACCATATATTTT. Protein product: CAGGQGNTIYF.

V is TRBV7-9 and J is TRBJ1-3; unclear D gene. The CDR3 runs to 14 residues. V was trimmed by 5 bases and J by 4 bases, leaving 12 bases between them. CDR1 and CDR2 (germline): SEHNR, FQNEAQ (reference sequence). The CDR3 bases are TGTGCCAGCAGCCCTCTCTGGCCCGGAAACACCATATATTTT. Translation: CASSPLWPGNTIYF.

The chain combines TRBV5-1 with TRBJ1-2, with D unresolved. The CDR3 runs to 11 residues. Germline CDR1 and CDR2: SGHRS and YFSETQ. The V end was cut by 0 bases, the J end by 8 bases, with 5 bases between. CDR3 region: CASSLGSGYTF. The CDR3 DNA reads as TGCGCCAGCAGCTTGGGGAGCGGCTACACCTTC.

This clone showed up just once. The chain is built from TRBV7-9 and TRBJ2-3; 9 nucleotides match TRBD1. From germline, CDR1 is SEHNR and CDR2 FQNEAQ (reference sequence). The junction had 3 bases not matched to a gene; V was cut back by 5 bases and J by 3 bases. The CDR3 has 14 residues. CDR3 nucleotide sequence: TGTGCCAGCAGCCTCGACAGGGGGACAGATACGCAGTATTTT. It codes for CASSLDRGTDTQYF.

J is TRBJ1-6 and V is TRBV6-5, with TRBD1 matching over 8 bases. V dropped 0 bases and J dropped 9; count of bases not matched to a gene: 4. Germline CDR1 MNHEY, CDR2 SVGAGI. The CDR3 covers 15 residues. Here the CDR3 DNA reads TGTGCCAGCAGTTACTCGGGGACAGGAGTTTCACCCCTCCACTTT. Protein sequence: CASSYSGTGVSPLHF.

The chain uses TRBV7-4 and TRBJ1-2; D perhaps matches TRBD1 (6 bases). CDR3 length equals 16 residues. V gave up 0 bases and J gave up 2 bases, with 13 bases separating them. The germline gives CDR1 SGHVT, CDR2 SQSDAQ. CDR3 nucleotide sequence: TGTGCCAGCAGCTTAGCGCCAGACAGGCCCAACTATGGCTACACCTTC. This codes for CASSLAPDRPNYGYTF.

The chain's CDR3 is CASRGGQGIARSPLHF. CDR3 coding DNA: TGTGCCAGTAGAGGGGGACAGGGGATCGCGAGATCACCCCTCCACTTT. The rearrangement joins TRBV19 to TRBJ1-6, with TRBD1 matching 10 bases. CDR1 and CDR2 (germline): LNHDA, SQIVND (reference sequence). The CDR3 extends over 16 amino acids. V trimming: 6 bases; J trimming: 10 bases; junction bases outside the gene matches: 12.

The chain joins TRBV2 to TRBJ2-5, with a possible D match to TRBD1 (6 bases). Trimming left V 4 bases short and J 5 bases short, with 14 bases between. The CDR3 contains 14 residues. The germline gives CDR1 SNHLY, CDR2 FYNNEI. The CDR3 bases are TGTGCCAGCAGTGTTCGACAGGTCGGGGAGACCCAGTACTTC. Translation: CASSVRQVGETQYF.

The chain employs TRBV3-1 (or the pseudogene TRBV3-2) and TRBJ1-3; a weak D match, TRBD1 (6 bases). The V end was cut by 0 bases, the J end by 4 bases, with 16 bases between. This CDR3 spans 17 amino acids. Germline V CDR1 and CDR2: LGHDT, YNNKEL (reference sequence). DNA for the CDR3: TGTGCCAGCAGCCAAGATCTAGGGCAGGGGTACGGAAACACCATATATTTT. Translating it yields CASSQDLGQGYGNTIYF.

This clone came up a few times. The V call is TRBV7-2, the J call TRBJ1-5, with D possibly matching TRBD1 (5 bases). The germline V gene has CDR1 SGHTA and CDR2 FQGNSA. CDR3 length: 13 residues. V was clipped by 5 bases and J by 11 bases, with 16 bases between them. Written as DNA, the CDR3 is TGTGCCAGCAGCCCACGGGACCTTGGGGCCCAGCATTTT. Amino acids: CASSPRDLGAQHF. Looking up the rest from reference TRBV7-2 and TRBJ1-5 gives the full variable domain: GAGVSQSPSNKVTEKGKDVELRCDPISGHTALYWYRQSLGQGLEFLIYFQGNSAPDKSGLPSDRFSAERTGGSVSTLTIQRTQQEDSAVYLCASSPRDLGAQHFGDGTRLSIL.

This chain uses TRBV28 with TRBJ1-5; D is undetermined. The CDR3 contains 16 residues. Germline V gives CDR1 MDHEN, CDR2 SYDVKM. The ends were cut back, 6 bases at V and 7 bases at J, with 22 bases in the middle. CDR3 amino acids: CASSPPGRASEQPQHF. Here the CDR3 DNA reads TGTGCCAGCAGCCCCCCCGGGAGGGCGTCGGAGCAGCCCCAGCATTTT.

The chain is built from TRBV5-1 and TRBJ2-5; D remains unclear. The CDR3 extends over 15 amino acids. The V and J ends lost 0 bases and 0 bases respectively, with 9 bases between them. Germline CDR1 reads SGHRS; CDR2 reads YFSETQ. The CDR3 here is CASSLAFKDQETQYF. CDR3 DNA: TGCGCCAGCAGCTTGGCCTTCAAGGACCAAGAGACCCAGTACTTC.

The rearrangement joins TRBV9 to TRBJ2-1, with 8 bases lining up with TRBD2. The J segment lost 7 bases and the V segment lost 0 bases, leaving 6 bases of the junction unmatched. The CDR3 is 15 residues long. From germline, CDR1 is SGDLS and CDR2 YYNGEE. CDR3 residues: CASSVVAGGGNEQFF. The CDR3 nucleotides read TGTGCCAGCAGCGTAGTCGCGGGAGGAGGAAATGAGCAGTTCTTC.

The rearrangement joins TRBV2 to TRBJ1-6, with 8 bases lining up with TRBD1. Germline lookup yields CDR1 SNHLY and CDR2 FYNNEI. This CDR3 contains 16 residues. V dropped 7 bases and J dropped 5; count of bases not matched to a gene: 10. DNA of the CDR3: TGTGCCAGCACCAGGACAGGGAGATCCGATAATTCACCCCTCCACTTT. This translates into CASTRTGRSDNSPLHF.

This clone was recorded once. This chain joins TRBV6-5 and TRBJ1-4; TRBD1 matches 7 bases. The CDR3 totals 16 residues. Germline V gene lookup returns CDR1 MNHEY and CDR2 SVGAGI. V dropped 2 bases and J dropped 1; count of bases not matched to a gene: 4. The CDR3 coding sequence is TGTGCCAGCAGTTACCGACAGGGAGGAACTAATGAAAAACTGTTTTTT. Translation: CASSYRQGGTNEKLFF.

The J gene is TRBJ1-5, the V gene TRBV6-2 or TRBV6-3; D possibly corresponds to TRBD1 (5 bases). The CDR3 totals 13 residues. The germline V and J ends were trimmed by 5 bases and 2 bases, with 7 bases remaining between them. The germline CDR1 and CDR2 sequences are MNHEY and SVGEGT. The CDR3 DNA is TGTGCCAGCAGTGGGACGGGCAATCAGCCCCAGCATTTT. It is translated as CASSGTGNQPQHF.

This chain joins TRBV18 and TRBJ1-1; a possible D gene is TRBD1 (5 bases). This CDR3 spans 15 amino acids. Germline-derived CDR1 and CDR2 are KGHSH and LQKENI. V shed 3 bases and J shed 5 bases, with 16 bases lying between them. The CDR3 region is CASSPEAGLRTEAFF. For the CDR3, the DNA is TGTGCCAGCTCACCGGAGGCAGGGCTTCGGACTGAAGCTTTCTTT. Variable domain in full (rest from reference TRBV18 and TRBJ1-1): NAGVMQNPRHLVRRRGQEARLRCSPMKGHSHVYWYRQLPEEGLKFMVYLQKENIIDESGMPKERFSAEFPKEGPSILRIQQVVRGDSAAYFCASSPEAGLRTEAFFGQGTRLTVV.

The chain combines TRBV4-1 with TRBJ1-1; D is ambiguous. V was pared by 0 bases and J by 1 base, with 12 bases between. The CDR3 covers 16 residues. Per germline, CDR1 MGHRA and CDR2 YSYEKL. The CDR3 DNA reads TGCGCCAGCAGCCAAGATAAGAGTTTGGCGAACACTGAAGCTTTCTTT. The encoded protein is CASSQDKSLANTEAFF.

The V gene is TRBV12-3 or TRBV12-4, the J gene TRBJ2-1; 8 nucleotides line up with TRBD1. The CDR3 totals 13 residues. The V gene end was trimmed by 4 bases and the J gene end by 9 bases; junction bases not matched to a gene: 5. CDR3 coding DNA: TGTGCCAGCAGTTCGACCACAGGGGGTGAGCAGTTCTTC. This gives the protein CASSSTTGGEQFF.

This clone has a handful of counts. This chain links TRBV7-9 with TRBJ1-3, with a weak D call TRBD1 (6 bases). The CDR3 runs 17 residues. CDR1 and CDR2 (germline): SEHNR, FQNEAQ (reference sequence). V was trimmed by 2 bases and J by 2 bases, leaving 16 bases between them. CDR3 sequence (DNA): TGTGCCAGCAGCTTATTGCAGGGACAATTAGCTGGAAACACCATATATTTT. It specifies CASSLLQGQLAGNTIYF.